This T cell receptor (beta chain) was retrieved from a study of OX40 agonist ivuxolimab in advanced cancers. In the study overall: The drug used for patients, ivuxolimab, was an agonistic anti-OX40 (CD134) antibody.

The method was immunoSEQ multiplex PCR; TCRdb's version includes in-frame clones alone and lacks a portion of them. The data show around 94,000 clones, with about 92% seen just once and 3% to 4% held by the top ten. This TCR was recovered from an adult with an advanced solid tumor such as melanoma, head and neck, liver or kidney cancer. The starting material was CD4+ or CD8+ T cells sorted from blood, obtained in a trial of the OX40 agonist ivuxolimab.

The CDR3 sequence is CASSYGTNSYEQYF. The DNA for the CDR3 is TGTGCCAGCAGTTACGGGACAAACTCCTACGAGCAGTACTTC. The chain has TRBV9 and TRBJ2-7, with TRBD1 as a possible D gene (6 bases). The CDR3 length is 14 residues. V dropped 5 bases and J dropped 0 bases, with 12 bases sitting between them. CDR1 and CDR2 from the germline V gene are SGDLS and YYNGEE. Drawing the rest from reference TRBV9 and TRBJ2-7, the complete variable domain is DSGVTQTPKHLITATGQRVTLRCSPRSGDLSVYWYQQSLDQGLQFLIQYYNGEERAKGNILERFSAQQFPDLHSELNLSSLELGDSALYFCASSYGTNSYEQYFGPGTRLTVT.